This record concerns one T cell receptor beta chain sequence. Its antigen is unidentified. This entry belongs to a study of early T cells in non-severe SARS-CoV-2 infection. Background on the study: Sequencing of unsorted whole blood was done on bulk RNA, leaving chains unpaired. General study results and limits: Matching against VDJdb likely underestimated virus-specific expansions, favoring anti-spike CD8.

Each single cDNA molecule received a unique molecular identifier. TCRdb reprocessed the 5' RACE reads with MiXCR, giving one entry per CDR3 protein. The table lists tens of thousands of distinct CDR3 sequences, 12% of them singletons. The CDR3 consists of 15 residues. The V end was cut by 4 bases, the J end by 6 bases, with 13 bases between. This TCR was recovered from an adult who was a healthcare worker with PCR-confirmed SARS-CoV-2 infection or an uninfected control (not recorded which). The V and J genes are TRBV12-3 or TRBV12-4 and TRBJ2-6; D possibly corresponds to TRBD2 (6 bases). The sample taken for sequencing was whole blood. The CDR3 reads CASSSGADVANVLTF. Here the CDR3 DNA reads TGTGCCAGCAGTTCGGGAGCCGACGTGGCCAACGTCCTGACTTTC.